These T cell receptor beta chains were read from a single sample in a study of beta chain features in type 1 diabetes. Measured with immunoSEQ multiplex PCR; TCRdb has only the in-frame clones, and not every one. The sample shows hundreds of thousands of clones, about 14% of them seen only once. Sample: naive CD4+ T cells from blood. These receptors were taken from a man aged 18 to 30 with type 1 diabetes. The conserved cysteine and the conserved F or W are not part of the CDR3 here.

v_gene,j_gene,CDR3aa
TRBV28,TRBJ1-5,ASSAAVGNRGPQH
TRBV9,TRBJ2-1,ASSETSGSLGEQF
TRBV29-1,TRBJ2-2,SAGQGNTGELF
TRBV2,TRBJ1-4,ASSPQQGGKLF
TRBV30,TRBJ1-2,AWSGALRDGYT
TRBV7-9,TRBJ1-5,ASSRRGGQGGNQPQH
TRBV7-9,TRBJ2-5,ASSLVGSTAQTQY
TRBV6-5,TRBJ2-2,ASSARQGNTGELF
TRBV30,TRBJ2-7,AWNSPGQVIYEQY
TRBV10-3,TRBJ1-4,AISESQEKLF
TRBV5-4,TRBJ2-3,ASSPEGGSTDTQY
TRBV7-2,TRBJ2-1,ASSAYNEQF
TRBV5-1,TRBJ2-1,ASSLDRSFF
TRBV23-1,TRBJ2-1,ASYLDRIYNEQF
TRBV29-1,TRBJ1-1,SVEEQGRTEAF
TRBV9,TRBJ1-3,ASSRRGPGNTIY
TRBV9,TRBJ2-1,ASSSPGQGPYNEQF
TRBV7-9,TRBJ1-2,ASSRDEGFGYT
TRBV4-2,TRBJ2-2,ASTGRGTGELF
TRBV9,TRBJ1-6,ASSVEGQGTTPLH
TRBV5-4,TRBJ1-1,ASSFRDRDTEAF
TRBV14,TRBJ2-3,ASSPRQGTQY
TRBV10-3,TRBJ2-5,ASGGGRETQY
TRBV30,TRBJ1-5,AWSVMTGNQPQH
TRBV19,TRBJ2-3,ASSLQGTDTQY
TRBV7-2,TRBJ2-4,ASSLDRGGKNIQY
TRBV7-9,TRBJ1-2,ASSSPGLLYGYT
TRBV18,TRBJ2-5,ASSPRWTGQETQY
TRBV29-1,TRBJ2-7,SAAGTGYYEQY
TRBV9,TRBJ1-2,ASSVDDGLRFKSYT
TRBV5-1,TRBJ2-7,ASTLMPGTSYEQY
TRBV2,TRBJ1-1,ASSTPGQGRYTEAF
TRBV25-1,TRBJ2-5,ASSEAGTSDRETQY
TRBV19,TRBJ2-7,ASTDREGVAPSYEQY
TRBV27,TRBJ2-3,ASRGLGGFTDTQY
TRBV30,TRBJ1-3,AWSLAGNTIY
TRBV18,TRBJ2-7,ASSPTSGTSYEQY
TRBV6-5,TRBJ2-7,ASQNRGYEQY
TRBV18,TRBJ1-1,ASSPTAGTDEAF
TRBV7-9,TRBJ2-3,ASSFDDTQY
TRBV18,TRBJ2-6,ASSPGRQGLSVSGANVLT
TRBV6-5,TRBJ2-5,ASTPGGGDEETQY
TRBV25-1,TRBJ1-3,ASSEVGSGNTIY
TRBV2,TRBJ1-1,ASSNRENTEAF
TRBV29-1,TRBJ1-2,SVAQNPYGYT
TRBV27,TRBJ2-1,ASSPGTDSSYNEQF
TRBV18,TRBJ2-1,ASSPPVGGNEQF
TRBV7-3,TRBJ2-7,ASSLAGLVGEQY
TRBV30,TRBJ2-7,AWSGDRGPSYEQY
TRBV2,TRBJ2-7,ASRAGTSGPYEQY
TRBV18,TRBJ1-1,ASSPGLNTEAF
TRBV10-3,TRBJ1-1,AISESRGSLTNTEAF